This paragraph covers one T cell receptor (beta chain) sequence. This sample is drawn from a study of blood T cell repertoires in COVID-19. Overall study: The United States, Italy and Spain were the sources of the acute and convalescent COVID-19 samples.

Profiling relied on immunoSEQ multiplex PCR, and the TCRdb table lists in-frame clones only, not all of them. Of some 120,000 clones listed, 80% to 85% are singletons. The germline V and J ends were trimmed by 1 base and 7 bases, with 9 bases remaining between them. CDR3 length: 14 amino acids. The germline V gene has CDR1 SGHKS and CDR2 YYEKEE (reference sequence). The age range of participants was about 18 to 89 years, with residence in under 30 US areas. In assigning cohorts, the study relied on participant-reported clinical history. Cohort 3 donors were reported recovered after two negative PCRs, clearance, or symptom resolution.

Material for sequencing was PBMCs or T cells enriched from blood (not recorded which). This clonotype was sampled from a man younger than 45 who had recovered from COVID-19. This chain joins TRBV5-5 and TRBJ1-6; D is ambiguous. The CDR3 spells CASSLLQNNSPLHF. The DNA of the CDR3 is TGTGCCAGCAGCTTGTTACAGAACAATTCACCCCTCCACTTT.